These T cell receptor beta chains were read from a single sample in a study of CD8 T cells in ankylosing spondylitis. TCRdb reprocessed the 5' RACE reads with MiXCR, giving one entry per CDR3 protein. The data contain about 500,000 distinct CDR3 sequences, about 5% of them singletons. The specimen sequenced was blood, either unsorted or a sorted T cell fraction (not recorded which). The receptors come from a male donor with ankylosing spondylitis. Both conserved end residues are trimmed from each CDR3. Clone size is given for some rows only: seen once, a few or many times, or a class if the clone is expanded.

clone size: many
V gene: TRBV12-3/TRBV12-4
CDR3 protein: ASSSRSLKTNGYT

clone size: -
V gene: TRBV5-6
CDR3 protein: ASSSGRRNIQY

clone size: many
V gene: TRBV5-6
CDR3 protein: ASSARGFGGYNEQF

clone size: many
V gene: TRBV29-1
CDR3 protein: SVVNNSIPDTQY

clone size: few
V gene: TRBV4-2
CDR3 protein: ASSQGSIGETQY

clone size: many
V gene: TRBV4-2
CDR3 protein: ASSQPPDRGEKLF

clone size: few
V gene: TRBV14
CDR3 protein: ASSQLVGNRSPRYNEQF

clone size: many
V gene: TRBV7-2
CDR3 protein: ASSPGPEGEAF

clone size: many
V gene: TRBV5-1
CDR3 protein: ASSLRAGTEAF

clone size: many
V gene: TRBV28
CDR3 protein: ASSFDRLRQPQH

clone size: -
V gene: TRBV4-2
CDR3 protein: ASSPRDRGQRYEQY

clone size: many
V gene: TRBV15
CDR3 protein: ATSSRADTQY

clone size: many
V gene: TRBV20-1
CDR3 protein: SASLDPGFYEQF

clone size: many
V gene: TRBV24-1
CDR3 protein: ATSDPNEGNRETQY

clone size: -
V gene: TRBV11-3
CDR3 protein: ASSGPGDNEQF

clone size: many
V gene: TRBV4-3
CDR3 protein: ASSQAAVSRTEAF

clone size: many
V gene: TRBV20-1
CDR3 protein: SARQGQGNYGYT

clone size: few
V gene: TRBV7-2
CDR3 protein: ASSLVATEAF

clone size: many
V gene: TRBV28
CDR3 protein: ATRRYEQF

clone size: few
V gene: TRBV28
CDR3 protein: ASSFRFMRGPATSGTYNEQF

clone size: many
V gene: TRBV20-1
CDR3 protein: SARDRRNNSPLH

clone size: many
V gene: TRBV5-6
CDR3 protein: ASSLTGTEIDEQF

clone size: many
V gene: TRBV12-3/TRBV12-4
CDR3 protein: ASSPNRGLAEAF

clone size: many
V gene: TRBV5-1
CDR3 protein: ASSPVAGYNQPQH

clone size: many
V gene: TRBV6-1
CDR3 protein: ASSELTGIPGNTIY

clone size: many
V gene: TRBV20-1
CDR3 protein: SASGAGGTEAF

clone size: many
V gene: TRBV5-1
CDR3 protein: ASSPGQDVYNSPLH

clone size: many
V gene: TRBV29-1
CDR3 protein: SVKDTATYTEAF

clone size: many
V gene: TRBV6-1
CDR3 protein: ASSNLSWSGGPHYT

clone size: many
V gene: TRBV13
CDR3 protein: ASSFEREGSYEQY

clone size: few
V gene: TRBV5-1
CDR3 protein: ASSLLLAENTGELF

clone size: many
V gene: TRBV4-3
CDR3 protein: ASSQGLAAPDTQY

clone size: -
V gene: TRBV2
CDR3 protein: ASRPTGTYEQY

clone size: many
V gene: TRBV12-3/TRBV12-4
CDR3 protein: ASSPATGGTEQF

clone size: many
V gene: TRBV24-1
CDR3 protein: AVGQGEAGELF

clone size: many
V gene: TRBV20-1
CDR3 protein: SARRRGGNQPQH

clone size: many
V gene: TRBV5-1
CDR3 protein: ASSSYGADTQY

clone size: many
V gene: TRBV28
CDR3 protein: ASSSPTRGQETQY

clone size: few
V gene: TRBV25-1
CDR3 protein: ASSEYGVHLGEF

clone size: -
V gene: TRBV4-1
CDR3 protein: ASSQGASGSRGTQY

clone size: many
V gene: TRBV29-1
CDR3 protein: SVAGQRYTEAF

clone size: few
V gene: TRBV14
CDR3 protein: ASSRRLAGLTGELF

clone size: -
V gene: TRBV5-5
CDR3 protein: ASSFAGRTEAF

clone size: many
V gene: TRBV5-1
CDR3 protein: ASSLPLAGISYNEQF

clone size: many
V gene: TRBV29-1
CDR3 protein: SVEDPNYT

clone size: many
V gene: TRBV7-2
CDR3 protein: ASSQRAGAGRQF

clone size: many
V gene: TRBV10-3
CDR3 protein: AISEDTEAF

clone size: many
V gene: TRBV20-1
CDR3 protein: SARPSGRFTEAF

clone size: many
V gene: TRBV28
CDR3 protein: ASGDPYGETQY

clone size: many
V gene: TRBV7-2
CDR3 protein: ASSMNPYEQY

clone size: many
V gene: TRBV5-1
CDR3 protein: ASSLVSSSYNEQF

clone size: few
V gene: TRBV29-1
CDR3 protein: SPGGRGAYNEQF

clone size: many
V gene: TRBV28
CDR3 protein: ASTDWSYEQF

clone size: many
V gene: TRBV29-1
CDR3 protein: SVKGGSEKLF

clone size: many
V gene: TRBV6-1
CDR3 protein: ASRETLNYGYT